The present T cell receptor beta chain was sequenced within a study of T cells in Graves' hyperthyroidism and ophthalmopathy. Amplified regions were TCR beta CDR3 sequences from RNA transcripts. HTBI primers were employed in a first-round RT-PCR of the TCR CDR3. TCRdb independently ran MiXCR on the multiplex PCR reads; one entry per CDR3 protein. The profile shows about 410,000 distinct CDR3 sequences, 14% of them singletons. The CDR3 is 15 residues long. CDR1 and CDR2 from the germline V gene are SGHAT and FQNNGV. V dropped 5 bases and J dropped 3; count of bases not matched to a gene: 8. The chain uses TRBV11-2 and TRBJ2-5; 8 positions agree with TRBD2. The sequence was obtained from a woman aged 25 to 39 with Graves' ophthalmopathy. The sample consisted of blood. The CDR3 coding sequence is TGTGCCAGCAGCCTCAGCGGGGGAGATAAAGAGACCCAGTACTTC. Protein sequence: CASSLSGGDKETQYF.